The entry that follows covers one TCR beta chain sequence. The sample belongs to a study of blood T cell repertoires in COVID-19. Study-level information: Acute and convalescent COVID-19 specimens originated in the United States, Italy and Spain. In each case, the material was cDNA or gDNA derived from T cells, B-cell-depleted T cells, or PBMCs.

In the original analysis: Reference gene primer amplification in the assay estimated nucleated cell counts. Some clones are missing from TCRdb's copy, which holds only in-frame ones; the method was immunoSEQ multiplex PCR. The DNA gave D and trimming, while V, J and clone size come from that table. The sample includes tens of thousands of clones, 80% to 90% seen only once; the top ten take approximately 11%. Germline V gives CDR1 ENHRY, CDR2 SYGVKD. CDR3 length equals 14 residues. The trim removed 4 bases at V and 4 bases at J, leaving 2 bases unmatched. Sequencing input: peripheral blood. J is TRBJ2-7 and V is TRBV10-3; 12 positions agree with TRBD2. This TCR was recovered from a man between 70 and 80 years old with active or convalescent COVID-19. CDR3 nucleotides: TGTGCCATCAGTGGGGGACTAGCGGGTTACGAGCAGTACTTC. Translating it yields CAISGGLAGYEQYF.